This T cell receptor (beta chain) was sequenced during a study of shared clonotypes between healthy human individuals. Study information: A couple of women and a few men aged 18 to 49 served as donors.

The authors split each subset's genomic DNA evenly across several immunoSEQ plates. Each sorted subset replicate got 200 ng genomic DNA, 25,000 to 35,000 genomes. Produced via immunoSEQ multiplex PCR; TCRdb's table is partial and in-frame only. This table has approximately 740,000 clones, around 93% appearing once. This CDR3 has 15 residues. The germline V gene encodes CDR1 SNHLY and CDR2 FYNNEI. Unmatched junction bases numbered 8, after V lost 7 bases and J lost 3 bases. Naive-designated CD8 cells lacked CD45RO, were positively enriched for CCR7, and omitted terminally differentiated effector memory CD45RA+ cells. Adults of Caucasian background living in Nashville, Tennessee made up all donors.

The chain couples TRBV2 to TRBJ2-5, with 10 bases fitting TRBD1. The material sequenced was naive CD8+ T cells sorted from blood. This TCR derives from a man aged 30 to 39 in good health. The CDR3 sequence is CASTDPGTGEETQYF. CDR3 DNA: TGTGCCAGCACCGACCCCGGGACAGGGGAAGAGACCCAGTACTTC.